This T cell receptor beta chain comes out of a study of shared clonotypes between healthy human individuals. The germline gives CDR1 SGHDT, CDR2 YYEEEE. Unmatched junction bases numbered 11, after V lost 3 bases and J lost 5 bases. The CDR3 runs to 17 residues. The assay was immunoSEQ multiplex PCR, and TCRdb's table has in-frame clones only and misses some. The sample includes some 2.4 million clones, approximately 93% seen only once; the top ten take 0.36%. The sequence was collected from a man younger than 35 in good health. Some clones in this sample may be carry-over from other donors' samples. This rearrangement joins TRBV5-6 to TRBJ2-3, with 11 bases matching TRBD2. The sequenced material came from naive CD4+ T cells from PBMCs. Stated subset: CD45RA+ positively selected. The CDR3 protein is CASSWTARLAGLDTQYF. The CDR3 DNA reads TGTGCCAGCAGCTGGACTGCCCGACTAGCGGGACTAGATACGCAGTATTTT. Variable domain in full (rest from reference TRBV5-6 and TRBJ2-3): DAGVTQSPTHLIKTRGQQVTLRCSPKSGHDTVSWYQQALGQGPQFIFQYYEEEERQRGNFPDRFSGHQFPNYSSELNVNALLLGDSALYLCASSWTARLAGLDTQYFGPGTRLTVL.